The 23 T cell receptor beta chains presented below share a single source sample, sequenced in a study of cytomegalovirus exposure and HLA in healthy donors. PCR primers comprised 60 Vbeta and 13 Jbeta primers. Data came from immunoSEQ multiplex PCR; TCRdb stores just in-frame clones and leaves some out. The sample has 170,000 or so clones; around 74% are singletons. Input material: PBMCs. The receptors here all came from a male donor in good health and CMV-seronegative.

Concerning this clone itself: One end of the junction does not line up with germline, which may come from a read error. The rearrangement uses TRBV2 and TRBJ1-2; possible D gene TRBD1, 6 bases. Germline CDR1 and CDR2: SNHLY and FYNNEI. The CDR3 totals 13 residues. The CDR3 region has the DNA TGTGCCCTCAACCTAGGGGGGGCCCGGGCAAAAATCTTC. Translating it yields CALNLGGARAKIF.

The J gene is TRBJ2-5, the V gene TRBV29-1; 8 bases are shared with TRBD1. The J call may not be correct, given that the DNA end is closer to TRBJ2-7. CDR3 length: 12 residues. From germline, CDR1 is SQVTM and CDR2 ANQGSEA. This chain's CDR3 is CSVSGGLYEQYF. The CDR3 coding sequence is TGCAGCGTTTCAGGGGGCTTATACGAGCAGTACTTC.

The chain is built from TRBV27 and TRBJ2-7; TRBD2 aligns across 9 bases. V lost 5 bases and J lost 3; bases outside the gene matches: 11. The length of the CDR3 is 16 residues. Germline values: CDR1 MNHEY, CDR2 SMNVEV (reference sequence). CDR3 sequence reads: CASSILSGRPDYEQYF. The CDR3 bases are TGTGCCAGCAGTATTCTTAGCGGGAGACCCGACTACGAGCAGTACTTC.

The chain is built from TRBV7-9 and TRBJ1-4, with D maybe TRBD1 (5 bases). V lost 6 bases to trimming and J lost 15 bases, with 11 bases between them. This CDR3 region has 10 residues. Germline assignment: CDR1 SEHNR and CDR2 FQNEAQ (reference sequence). The CDR3 DNA reads as TGTGCCAGCAGTCCGGGACTTTTGTTTTTT. Translating gives CASSPGLLFF. The complete variable domain, with remaining parts taken from reference TRBV7-9 and TRBJ1-4, reads DTGVSQNPRHKITKRGQNVTFRCDPISEHNRLYWYRQTLGQGPEFLTYFQNEAQLEKSRLLSDRFSAERPKGSFSTLEIQRTEQGDSAMYLCASSPGLLFFGSGTQLSVL.

This chain connects TRBV6-5 to TRBJ2-1; D gene uncertain. V dropped 0 bases and J dropped 9 bases, with 9 bases sitting between them. CDR1 and CDR2 from the germline V gene are MNHEY and SVGAGI. This CDR3 spans 13 amino acids. The CDR3 coding sequence is TGTGCCAGCAGTTACTCGAGAGGATCTGAGCAGTTCTTC. Its translation: CASSYSRGSEQFF.

This clone was counted once. V and J are TRBV27 and TRBJ1-2; TRBD1 is a possible D gene (5 bases). Germline V gene sequence: CDR1 MNHEY, CDR2 SMNVEV (reference sequence). The V and J ends lost 3 bases and 0 bases respectively, with 11 bases between them. This CDR3 spans 15 amino acids. The CDR3: CASSLLGATNYGYTF. The CDR3 region has the DNA TGTGCCAGCAGTTTGTTAGGGGCGACTAACTATGGCTACACCTTC.

V usage is TRBV7-2 and J usage is TRBJ1-4; TRBD1 agrees at 10 bases. The germline V gene has CDR1 SGHTA and CDR2 FQGNSA. With V trimmed by 5 bases and J by 8 bases, 8 bases remained unmatched. The CDR3 has 15 residues. The CDR3 reads CASSPRQGAREKLFF. CDR3 coding DNA: TGTGCCAGCAGCCCCCGACAGGGGGCGAGGGAAAAACTGTTTTTT.

The rearrangement uses TRBV6-5 and TRBJ1-3, with a weak D call TRBD1 (6 bases). With 0 bases removed from V and 4 bases from J, the gap between germline ends came to 13 bases. The CDR3 is made up of 16 amino acids. Germline values: CDR1 MNHEY, CDR2 SVGAGI. The CDR3 nucleotides read TGTGCCAGCAGTTACTCTGGGGGGGCAGCGGGAAACACCATATATTTT. It specifies CASSYSGGAAGNTIYF.

The chain couples TRBV5-4 to TRBJ2-5, with TRBD2 identical over 10 bases. CDR1 and CDR2 from the germline V gene are SGHNT and YYREEE (reference sequence). The CDR3 consists of 18 residues. With 3 bases clipped from V and 4 bases from J, the junction kept 15 bases outside the gene matches. This CDR3 reads CASSSKSKLAGDRETQYF. For the CDR3, the DNA is TGTGCCAGCAGCTCGAAATCTAAGCTAGCGGGAGATCGAGAGACCCAGTACTTC.

This chain links TRBV28 with TRBJ2-1; TRBD2 matches 10 bases. Germline-derived CDR1 and CDR2 are MDHEN and SYDVKM. This CDR3 has 16 residues. Trimming cost V 6 bases and J 5 bases; bases outside gene matches: 10. CDR3 sequence reads: CASSSSGRGLNNEQFF. The CDR3 DNA is TGTGCCAGCAGCAGCAGCGGGAGGGGGCTGAACAATGAGCAGTTCTTC.

The chain combines TRBV28 with TRBJ1-4; 7 bases are a match to TRBD1. This CDR3 comprises 14 residues. The germline V gene has CDR1 MDHEN and CDR2 SYDVKM. Trimming at V came to 5 bases and at J to 8 bases, leaving 8 bases not matched to a gene. In DNA form, the CDR3 reads TGTGCCAGCAGTCCCCGACAGGGTGGGGAAAAACTGTTTTTT. Residues: CASSPRQGGEKLFF.

The chain has TRBV5-4 and TRBJ1-3; tentative D call: TRBD1 (6 bases). Germline V lookup: CDR1 SGHNT, CDR2 YYREEE (reference sequence). The CDR3 totals 15 residues. With 2 bases removed from V and 0 bases from J, the gap between germline ends came to 9 bases. The CDR3: CASSLGQNSGNTIYF. The DNA of the CDR3 is TGTGCCAGCAGCTTAGGACAGAACTCTGGAAACACCATATATTTT.

The chain links TRBV19 to TRBJ1-5, with 7 bases matching TRBD1. The CDR3 contains 15 residues. Germline V gives CDR1 LNHDA, CDR2 SQIVND (reference sequence). Losses at the gene ends were 6 bases for V and 5 bases for J; bases not matched to a gene: 10. The CDR3 region is CASRETGLGDQPQHF. As DNA, the CDR3 is TGTGCCAGTAGGGAGACAGGGTTGGGGGATCAGCCCCAGCATTTT.

The sample holds one count of this clone. The identical CDR3 is also encoded by other nucleotide sequences in the sample. V and J are TRBV6-5 and TRBJ2-7, with a weak D call TRBD2 (6 bases). CDR3 length: 14 residues. V dropped 5 bases and J dropped 4 bases, with 15 bases sitting between them. The V gene's germline CDR1 is MNHEY and CDR2 SVGAGI. The CDR3 DNA follows: TGTGCCAGCAGTCAGACAGTTGGGGGGTACGAGCAGTACTTC. Amino acids: CASSQTVGGYEQYF.

This chain connects TRBV25-1 to TRBJ1-5; the D is unclear. V lost 0 bases and J 0 bases, leaving 12 bases between the germline ends. The CDR3 runs 17 residues. CDR1 is MGHDK and CDR2 is SYGVNS in the germline V gene. The CDR3 region has the DNA TGTGCCAGCAGTGAATACGGTAAGTGTCTTAGCAATCAGCCCCAGCATTTT. This codes for CASSEYGKCLSNQPQHF.

V and J are TRBV14 and TRBJ2-1; weak D call: TRBD1 (5 bases). This CDR3 has 16 amino acids. CDR1 and CDR2 (germline): SGHDN, FVKESK. Trimming pared 4 bases from V and 0 bases from J, leaving 13 bases between. This chain's CDR3 is CASSLTVMSSYNEQFF. In DNA, the CDR3 is TGTGCCAGCAGCCTGACAGTGATGAGCTCCTACAATGAGCAGTTCTTC. Drawing the rest from reference TRBV14 and TRBJ2-1, the complete variable domain is EAGVTQFPSHSVIEKGQTVTLRCDPISGHDNLYWYRRVMGKEIKFLLHFVKESKQDESGMPNNRFLAERTGGTYSTLKVQPAELEDSGVYFCASSLTVMSSYNEQFFGPGTRLTVL.

The CDR3 DNA reads TGTGCCAGCAGACTACCCCGGGAGCCCGCTGAAGCTTTCTTT. Protein sequence: CASRLPREPAEAFF. This chain uses TRBV6-1 with TRBJ1-1; D ambiguous. The V end lost 6 bases, the J end lost 6 bases, and 17 bases lay between the germline ends. This CDR3 is built from 14 residues. Germline CDR1 MNHNS, CDR2 SASEGT.

V gene TRBV30 combines with J gene TRBJ1-1; 8 bases agree with TRBD1. The CDR3 has 17 residues. Germline V CDR1 and CDR2: GTSNPN, SVGIG (reference sequence). The ends lost 2 bases at V and 10 bases at J; junction bases unmatched: 21. DNA for the CDR3: TGTGCCTGGAGTCCTGCCAGGGGGCAGCCCCTAAGAACCGGAGCTTTCTTT. It is translated as CAWSPARGQPLRTGAFF.

The V and J genes are TRBV25-1 and TRBJ1-1; 7 bases fit TRBD1. V lost 6 bases, J lost 7 bases, and 11 bases stayed unmatched. Germline CDR1 MGHDK, CDR2 SYGVNS. The CDR3 has 14 residues. The CDR3 here is CASRATGARGEAFF. In nucleotides, the CDR3 is TGTGCCAGCAGAGCCACAGGGGCCCGGGGTGAAGCTTTCTTT.

The J gene is TRBJ1-2, the V gene TRBV7-2; D may be TRBD1 (5 bases). Germline V gene data show CDR1 as SGHTA and CDR2 as FQGNSA. V was cut by 1 base and J by 5 bases, with 5 bases left in between. The CDR3 is made up of 12 amino acids. As DNA, the CDR3 is TGTGCCAGCAGCTTAGGGACATATGGCTACACCTTC. As protein: CASSLGTYGYTF.

As DNA, the CDR3 is TGTGCCATCAGTGAGGGGCTGAACTACGAGCAGTACTTC. Translating it yields CAISEGLNYEQYF. The chain employs TRBV10-3 and TRBJ2-7; D not resolved. Germline V gives CDR1 ENHRY, CDR2 SYGVKD. Trimming cost V 2 bases and J 3 bases, with 8 bases left between them. The CDR3 is made up of 13 amino acids.

The chain joins TRBV11-2 to TRBJ2-3; D gene ambiguous. CDR1 SGHAT and CDR2 FQNNGV come from the germline V gene. The CDR3 runs to 15 residues. The V end lost 5 bases, the J end lost 1 base, and 13 bases lay between the germline ends. CDR3 coding DNA: TGTGCCAGCAGCCATGATCCTATCCGCACAGATACGCAGTATTTT. It encodes CASSHDPIRTDTQYF.

The J gene is TRBJ1-5, the V gene TRBV6-1; D uncertain. This CDR3 spans 15 amino acids. Deletions cut 7 bases from V and 6 bases from J, with 19 bases between. Per the germline V gene, CDR1 is MNHNS and CDR2 is SASEGT. The CDR3 bases are TGTGCCAGCATATTGGGGTCCCGGGAAGTTCAGCCCCAGCATTTT. Translating it yields CASILGSREVQPQHF.